This paragraph reports one TCR beta chain. Its specificity is unknown. PCR amplification relied on 60 Vbeta primers (plus 13 Jbeta primers). TCRdb's copy holds only in-frame clones and misses some; the assay was immunoSEQ multiplex PCR. The profile shows around 200,000 clones, more than 80% of them singletons. The data are from a study of cytomegalovirus exposure and HLA in healthy donors. Study outcomes and limitations: Apart from CMV serostatus, no immune exposure information was available. Both high specificity and high sensitivity reportedly marked the classifier's diagnosis of cytomegalovirus status. In an earlier analysis, most TCR beta V segments were productive about 87% or about 30% of the time.

Sequences were obtained from PBMCs. The TCR comes from a woman between 50 and 59 years old in good health and CMV-seropositive.

Here the CDR3 DNA reads TGTGCCAGCAGCTCAAGCCGGGACAAGGGAAACACCATATATTTT. This translates into CASSSSRDKGNTIYF. The V call is TRBV6-6, the J call TRBJ1-3; possible D gene TRBD1, 6 bases. The V end was cut by 6 bases, the J end by 4 bases, with 16 bases between. The CDR3 spans 15 residues. Germline V gives CDR1 MNHNY, CDR2 SVGAGI (reference sequence).